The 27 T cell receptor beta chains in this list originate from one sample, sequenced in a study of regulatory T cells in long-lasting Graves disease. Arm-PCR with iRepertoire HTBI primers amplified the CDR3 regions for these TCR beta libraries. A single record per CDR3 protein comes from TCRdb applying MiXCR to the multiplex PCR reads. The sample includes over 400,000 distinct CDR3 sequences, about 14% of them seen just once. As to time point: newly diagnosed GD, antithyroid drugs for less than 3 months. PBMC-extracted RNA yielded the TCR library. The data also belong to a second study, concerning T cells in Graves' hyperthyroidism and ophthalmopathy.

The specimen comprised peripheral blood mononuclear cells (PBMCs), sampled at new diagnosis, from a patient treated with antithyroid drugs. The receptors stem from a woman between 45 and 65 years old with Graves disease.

The CDR3 loop is CASSQDLYSVIVYEQYF. For the CDR3, the DNA is TGCGCCAGCAGCCAAGATCTTTACAGCGTGATAGTCTACGAGCAGTACTTC. The chain carries TRBV4-1 and TRBJ2-7; the D is unclear. Deletions cut 0 bases from V and 3 bases from J, with 18 bases between. The CDR3 is made up of 17 amino acids. The V gene's germline CDR1 is MGHRA and CDR2 YSYEKL.

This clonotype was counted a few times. As DNA, the CDR3 is TGTGCCAGCTCACCATCTCATTCCAACACCGGGGAGCTGTTTTTT. Its protein product is CASSPSHSNTGELFF. The chain carries TRBV18 and TRBJ2-2; D is ambiguous. CDR1 KGHSH and CDR2 LQKENI come from the germline V gene. V was pared by 2 bases and J by 2 bases, with 9 bases between. CDR3 length equals 15 residues.

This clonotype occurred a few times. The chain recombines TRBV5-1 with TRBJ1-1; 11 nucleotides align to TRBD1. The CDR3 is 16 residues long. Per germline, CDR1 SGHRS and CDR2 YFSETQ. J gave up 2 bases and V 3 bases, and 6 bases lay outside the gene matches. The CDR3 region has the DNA TGCGCCAGCAGCTGGGGGGACAGGGGGGTAAACACTGAAGCTTTCTTT. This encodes CASSWGDRGVNTEAFF.

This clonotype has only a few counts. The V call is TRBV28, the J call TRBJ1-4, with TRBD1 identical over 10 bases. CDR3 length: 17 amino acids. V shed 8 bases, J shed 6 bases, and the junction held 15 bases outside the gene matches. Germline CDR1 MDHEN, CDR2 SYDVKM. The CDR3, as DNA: TGTGCCAGCGGATTTCCAGCCATCGGGACAGGGGATGAAAAACTGTTTTTT. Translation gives CASGFPAIGTGDEKLFF.

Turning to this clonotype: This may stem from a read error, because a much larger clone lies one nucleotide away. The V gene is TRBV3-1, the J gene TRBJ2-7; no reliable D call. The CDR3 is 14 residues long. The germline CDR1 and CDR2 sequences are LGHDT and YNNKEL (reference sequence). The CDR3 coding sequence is TGTTCCAGCAGCCAAGCGACTGTCGCCTACGAGCAGTACTTC. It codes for CSSSQATVAYEQYF.

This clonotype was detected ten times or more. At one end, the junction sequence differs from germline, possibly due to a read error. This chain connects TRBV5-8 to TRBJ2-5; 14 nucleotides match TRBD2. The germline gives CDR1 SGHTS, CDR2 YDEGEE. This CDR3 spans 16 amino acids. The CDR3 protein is CASSAGTSGRGETQYF. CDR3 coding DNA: TGTGCCAGCAGCGCGGGGACTAGCGGGAGAGGGGAGACCCAATACTTC.

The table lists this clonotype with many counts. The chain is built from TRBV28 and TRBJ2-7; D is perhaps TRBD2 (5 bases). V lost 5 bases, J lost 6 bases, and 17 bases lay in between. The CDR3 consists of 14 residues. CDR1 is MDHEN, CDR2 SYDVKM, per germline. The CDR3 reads CASSPPGLAAEQYF. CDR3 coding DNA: TGTGCCAGCAGTCCCCCCGGGCTAGCTGCCGAGCAGTACTTC.

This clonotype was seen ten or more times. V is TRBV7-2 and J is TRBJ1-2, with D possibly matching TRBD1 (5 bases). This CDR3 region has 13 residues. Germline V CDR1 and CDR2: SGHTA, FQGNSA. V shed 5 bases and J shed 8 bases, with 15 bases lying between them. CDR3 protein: CASSQVTGGGYTF. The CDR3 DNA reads TGTGCCAGCAGCCAAGTCACGGGGGGGGGCTACACCTTC. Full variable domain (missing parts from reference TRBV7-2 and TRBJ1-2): GAGVSQSPSNKVTEKGKDVELRCDPISGHTALYWYRQSLGQGLEFLIYFQGNSAPDKSGLPSDRFSAERTGGSVSTLTIQRTQQEDSAVYLCASSQVTGGGYTFGSGTRLTVV.

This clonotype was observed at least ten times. CDR3 in DNA: TGTGCCAGCAGCGTAGTCCTAGACGGTGAGCAGTTCTTC. Translated, it gives CASSVVLDGEQFF. The genes are TRBV9 and TRBJ2-1; D not certain. CDR3 length: 13 amino acids. Between the trimmed V and J ends, which lost 0 bases and 9 bases, there was a span of 10 bases. Germline lookup yields CDR1 SGDLS and CDR2 YYNGEE.

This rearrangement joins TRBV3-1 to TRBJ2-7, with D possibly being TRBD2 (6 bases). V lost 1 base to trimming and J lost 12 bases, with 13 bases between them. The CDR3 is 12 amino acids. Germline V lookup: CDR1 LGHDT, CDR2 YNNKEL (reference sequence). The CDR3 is CASSQGAGLGYF. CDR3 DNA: TGTGCCAGCAGCCAAGGTGCGGGGCTGGGGTACTTC.

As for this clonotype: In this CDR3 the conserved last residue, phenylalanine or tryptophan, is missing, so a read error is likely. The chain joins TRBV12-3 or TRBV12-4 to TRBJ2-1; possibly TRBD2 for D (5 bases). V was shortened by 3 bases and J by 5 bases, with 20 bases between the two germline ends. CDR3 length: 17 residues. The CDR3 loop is CASSFIGLSSRDNEQFS. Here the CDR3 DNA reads TGTGCCAGCAGTTTCATCGGGCTCTCGTCGAGGGACAATGAGCAGTTCTCC.

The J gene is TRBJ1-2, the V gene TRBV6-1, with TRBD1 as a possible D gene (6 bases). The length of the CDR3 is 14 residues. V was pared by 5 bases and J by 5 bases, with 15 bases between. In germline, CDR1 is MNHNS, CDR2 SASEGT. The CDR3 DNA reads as TGTGCCAGCAGTCGCAACAGGGATTTGTATGGCTACACCTTC. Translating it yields CASSRNRDLYGYTF.

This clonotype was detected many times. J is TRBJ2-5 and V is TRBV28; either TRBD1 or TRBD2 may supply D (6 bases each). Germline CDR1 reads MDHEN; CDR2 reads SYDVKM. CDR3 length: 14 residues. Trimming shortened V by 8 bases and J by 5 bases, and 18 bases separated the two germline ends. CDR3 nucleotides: TGTGCCAGCCGGGGGCCGGCGCAGGTGGAGACCCAGTACTTC. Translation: CASRGPAQVETQYF.

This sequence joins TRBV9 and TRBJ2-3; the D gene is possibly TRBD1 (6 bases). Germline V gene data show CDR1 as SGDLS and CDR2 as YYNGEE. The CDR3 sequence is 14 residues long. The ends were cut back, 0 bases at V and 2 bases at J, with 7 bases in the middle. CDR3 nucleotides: TGTGCCAGCAGCGTAGGGGACAACACAGATACGCAGTATTTT. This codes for CASSVGDNTDTQYF.

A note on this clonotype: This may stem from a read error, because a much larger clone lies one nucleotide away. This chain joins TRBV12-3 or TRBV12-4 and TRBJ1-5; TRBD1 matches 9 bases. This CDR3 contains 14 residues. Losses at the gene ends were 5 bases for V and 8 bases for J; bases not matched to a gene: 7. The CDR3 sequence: CASSVQGASKPQHF. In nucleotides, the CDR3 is TGTGCCAGCAGTGTACAGGGGGCGAGTAAGCCCCAGCATTTT.

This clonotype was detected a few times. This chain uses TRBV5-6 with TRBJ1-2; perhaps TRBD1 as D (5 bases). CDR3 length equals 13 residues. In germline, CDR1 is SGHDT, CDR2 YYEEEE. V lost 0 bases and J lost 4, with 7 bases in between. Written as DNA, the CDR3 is TGTGCCAGCAGCTTGGCCACAGGCTATGGCTACACCTTC. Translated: CASSLATGYGYTF.

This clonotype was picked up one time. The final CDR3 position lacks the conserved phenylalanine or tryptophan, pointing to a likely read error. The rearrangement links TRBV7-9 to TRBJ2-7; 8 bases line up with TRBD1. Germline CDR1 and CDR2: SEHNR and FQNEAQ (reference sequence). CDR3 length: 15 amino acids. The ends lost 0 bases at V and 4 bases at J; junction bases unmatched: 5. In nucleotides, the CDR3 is TGTGCCAGCAGCTTAGCTCGGACAGGGCTTTACGAGCAGTACTTA. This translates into CASSLARTGLYEQYL.

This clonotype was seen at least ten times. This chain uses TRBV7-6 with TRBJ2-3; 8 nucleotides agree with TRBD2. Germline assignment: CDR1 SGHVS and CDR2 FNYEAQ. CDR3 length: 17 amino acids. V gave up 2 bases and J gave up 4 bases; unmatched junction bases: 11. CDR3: CASSLSAAGAGADTQYF. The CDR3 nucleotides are TGTGCCAGCAGCTTAAGTGCAGCGGGAGCGGGGGCAGATACGCAGTATTTT. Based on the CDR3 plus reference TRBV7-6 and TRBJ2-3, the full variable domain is GAGVSQSPRYKVTKRGQDVALRCDPISGHVSLYWYRQALGQGPEFLTYFNYEAQQDKSGLPNDRFSAERPEGSISTLTIQRTEQRDSAMYRCASSLSAAGAGADTQYFGPGTRLTVL.

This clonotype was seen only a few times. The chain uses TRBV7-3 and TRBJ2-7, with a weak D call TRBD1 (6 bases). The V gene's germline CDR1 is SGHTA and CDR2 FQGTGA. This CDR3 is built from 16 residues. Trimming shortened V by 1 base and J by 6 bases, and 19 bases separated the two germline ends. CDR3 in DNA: TGTGCCAGCAGCTTAATACCCCCCCCACAGGGTGGCGAGCAGTACTTC. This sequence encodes CASSLIPPPQGGEQYF.

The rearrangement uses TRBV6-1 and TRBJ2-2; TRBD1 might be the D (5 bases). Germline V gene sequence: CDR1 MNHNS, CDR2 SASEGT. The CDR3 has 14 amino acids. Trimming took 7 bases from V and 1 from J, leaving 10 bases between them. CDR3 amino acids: CASMRQQNTGELFF. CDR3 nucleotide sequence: TGTGCCAGCATGAGACAGCAGAACACCGGGGAGCTGTTTTTT.

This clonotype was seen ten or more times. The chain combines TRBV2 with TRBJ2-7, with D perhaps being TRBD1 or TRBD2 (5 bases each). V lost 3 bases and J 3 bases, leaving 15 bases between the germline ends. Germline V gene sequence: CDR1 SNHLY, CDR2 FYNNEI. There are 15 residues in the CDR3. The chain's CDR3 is CASSEFGAGDYEQYF. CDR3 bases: TGTGCCAGCAGTGAGTTTGGGGCCGGGGACTACGAGCAGTACTTC.

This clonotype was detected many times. CDR3 in amino acids: CASSRNLEQFF. CDR3 in DNA: TGTGCCAGCAGCCGGAACCTTGAGCAGTTCTTC. The rearrangement links TRBV11-2 to TRBJ2-1; D is unclear. Germline loops: CDR1 SGHAT, CDR2 FQNNGV. V lost 5 bases and J 9 bases, leaving 8 bases between the germline ends. The CDR3 spans 11 residues. The whole variable domain, remainder taken from reference TRBV11-2 and TRBJ2-1, is EAGVAQSPRYKIIEKRQSVAFWCNPISGHATLYWYQQILGQGPKLLIQFQNNGVVDDSQLPKDRFSAERLKGVDSTLKIQPAKLEDSAVYLCASSRNLEQFFGPGTRLTVL.

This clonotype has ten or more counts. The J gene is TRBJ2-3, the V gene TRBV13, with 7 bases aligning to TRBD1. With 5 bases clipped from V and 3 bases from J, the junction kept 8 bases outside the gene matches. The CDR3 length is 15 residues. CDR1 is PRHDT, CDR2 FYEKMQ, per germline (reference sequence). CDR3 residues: CASSPRDRPTDTQYF. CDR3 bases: TGTGCCAGCAGCCCTAGGGACAGACCGACAGATACGCAGTATTTT.

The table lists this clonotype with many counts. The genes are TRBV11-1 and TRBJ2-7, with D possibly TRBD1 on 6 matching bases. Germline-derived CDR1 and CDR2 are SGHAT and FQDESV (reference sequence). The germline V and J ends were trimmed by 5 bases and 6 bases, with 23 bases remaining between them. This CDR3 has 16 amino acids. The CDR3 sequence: CASSKGTDMTTGEQYF. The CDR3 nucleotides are TGTGCCAGCAGCAAGGGGACCGACATGACGACAGGCGAGCAGTACTTC.

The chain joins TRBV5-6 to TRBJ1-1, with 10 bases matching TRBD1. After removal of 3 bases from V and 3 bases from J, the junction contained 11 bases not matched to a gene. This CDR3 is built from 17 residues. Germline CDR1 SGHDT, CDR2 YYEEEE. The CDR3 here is CASSYGQGGPYHTEAFF. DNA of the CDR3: TGTGCCAGCAGCTACGGACAGGGGGGGCCTTATCACACTGAAGCTTTCTTT.

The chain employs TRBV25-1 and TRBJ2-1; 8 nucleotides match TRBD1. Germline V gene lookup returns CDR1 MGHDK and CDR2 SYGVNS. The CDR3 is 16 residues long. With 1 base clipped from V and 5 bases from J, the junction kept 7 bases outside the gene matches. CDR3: CASSELGRGHHNEQFF. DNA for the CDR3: TGTGCCAGCAGTGAATTAGGCAGGGGGCACCACAATGAGCAGTTCTTC.

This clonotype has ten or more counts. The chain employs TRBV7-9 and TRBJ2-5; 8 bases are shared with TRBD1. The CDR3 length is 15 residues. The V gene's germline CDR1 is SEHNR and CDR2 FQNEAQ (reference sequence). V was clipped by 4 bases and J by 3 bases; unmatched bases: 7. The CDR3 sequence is CASSSSAGGKETQYF. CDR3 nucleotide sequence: TGTGCCAGCAGCTCAAGCGCAGGGGGCAAAGAGACCCAGTACTTC.